This entry concerns a single T cell receptor beta chain. Its specificity is not known. Sequenced by immunoSEQ multiplex PCR; TCRdb stores in-frame clones only, minus some. In the table there are around 140,000 clones, just under 95% of which are singletons. The sample comes from a study of T cell responses to AZD1222 COVID-19 vaccine. The study's findings and limits: Just 5 to 7 people given AZD1222 tested seropositive at baseline. A rise in Spike-specific TCR breadth and depth followed two AZD1222 doses. Regions left unmutated in variants are reportedly the target of nearly half of spike-specific TCRs. Most donors were white British and more were female, and clonal diversity was possibly underestimated.

The CDR3 runs 12 residues. Germline-derived CDR1 and CDR2 are SEHNR and FQNEAQ (reference sequence). The V end lost 5 bases, the J end lost 4 bases, and 5 bases lay between the germline ends. V usage is TRBV7-9 and J usage is TRBJ2-2; D gene ambiguous. The sample here was peripheral blood, taken after recovery from COVID-19. This clonotype was sampled from an adult who had recovered from COVID-19. In DNA form, the CDR3 reads TGTGCCAGCAGCCCTTTCACCGGGGAGCTGTTTTTT. It encodes CASSPFTGELFF.